This record concerns one T cell receptor beta chain sequence. The second PCR ran about 6 to 11 cycles with a sample-barcoded 5' primer and J-beta primers. TCRdb used MiXCR to reprocess the 5' RACE reads, holding one entry per CDR3 protein. In the table there are about 780,000 distinct CDR3 sequences, about 42% of which are singletons. This specimen belongs to a study of blood T cells in healthy people across ages. The wider study: About one barcoded beta molecule per two T cells came from capture by template switching.

The donors, aged about 6 to 90, were healthy Caucasians from Russia. Peripheral blood from each donor was collected in a volume of approximately 10 milliliters. Per individual sample, total RNA of at least 5.5 micrograms was extracted. The TCR sequence derives from a man older than 75 in good health. Sequenced input: blood.

DNA of the CDR3: TGCAGCGTTGTATTCCTAGAGACCCAGTACTTC. Protein product: CSVVFLETQYF. This chain joins TRBV29-1 and TRBJ2-5; D unclear. V gave up 4 bases and J gave up 4 bases, with 7 bases separating them. The CDR3 sequence is 11 residues long. Germline lookup yields CDR1 SQVTM and CDR2 ANQGSEA. The variable domain in full, with the rest retrieved from reference TRBV29-1 and TRBJ2-5, is SAVISQKPSRDICQRGTSLTIQCQVDSQVTMMFWYRQQPGQSLTLIATANQGSEATYESGFVIDKFPISRPNLTFSTLTVSNMSPEDSSIYLCSVVFLETQYFGPGTRLLVL.